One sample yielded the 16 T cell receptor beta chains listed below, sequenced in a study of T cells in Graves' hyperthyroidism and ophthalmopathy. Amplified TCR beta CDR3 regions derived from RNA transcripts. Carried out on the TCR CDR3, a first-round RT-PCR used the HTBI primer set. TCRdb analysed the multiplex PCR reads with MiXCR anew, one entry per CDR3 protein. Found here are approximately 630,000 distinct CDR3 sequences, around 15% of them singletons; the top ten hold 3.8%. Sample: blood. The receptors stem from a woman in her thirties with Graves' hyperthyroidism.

The CDR3, as DNA: TGTGCCAGCAGTTCCCCGGTCGGTGGCGGATCCCTCTCTGGAAACACCATATATTTT. Residues: CASSSPVGGGSLSGNTIYF. This chain joins TRBV6-8 and TRBJ1-3, with D unclear. The CDR3 is 19 residues long. V lost 4 bases and J lost 0, with 22 bases in between. Germline V gives CDR1 MNHGY, CDR2 SAAAGT.

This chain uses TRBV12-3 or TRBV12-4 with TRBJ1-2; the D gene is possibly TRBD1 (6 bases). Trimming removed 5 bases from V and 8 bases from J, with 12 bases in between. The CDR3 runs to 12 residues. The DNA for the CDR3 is TGTGCCAGCAGTGTACAGGGAGGAGGCTACACCTTC. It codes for CASSVQGGGYTF.

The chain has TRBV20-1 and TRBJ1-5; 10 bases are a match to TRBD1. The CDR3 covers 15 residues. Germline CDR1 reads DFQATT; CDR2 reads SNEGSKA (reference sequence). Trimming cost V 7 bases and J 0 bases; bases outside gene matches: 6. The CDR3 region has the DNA TGCAGTGTACCGGGACAGGGGTATAGCAATCAGCCCCAGCATTTT. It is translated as CSVPGQGYSNQPQHF.

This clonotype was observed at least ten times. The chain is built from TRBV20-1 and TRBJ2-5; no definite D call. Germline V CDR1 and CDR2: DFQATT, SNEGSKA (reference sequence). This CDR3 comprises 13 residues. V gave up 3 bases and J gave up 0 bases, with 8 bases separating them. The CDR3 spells CSAREPDQETQYF. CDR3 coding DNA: TGCAGTGCTAGGGAGCCGGACCAAGAGACCCAGTACTTC.

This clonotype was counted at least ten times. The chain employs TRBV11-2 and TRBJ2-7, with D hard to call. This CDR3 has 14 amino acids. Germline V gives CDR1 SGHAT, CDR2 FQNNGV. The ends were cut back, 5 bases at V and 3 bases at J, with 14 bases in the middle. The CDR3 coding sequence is TGTGCCAGCAGCCGCGGAGTTGGGTTCTACGAGCAGTACTTC. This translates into CASSRGVGFYEQYF.

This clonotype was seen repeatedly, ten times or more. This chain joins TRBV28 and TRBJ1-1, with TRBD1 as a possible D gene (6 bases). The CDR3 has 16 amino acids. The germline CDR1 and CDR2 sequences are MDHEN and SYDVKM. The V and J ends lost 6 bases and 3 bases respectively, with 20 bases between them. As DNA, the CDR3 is TGTGCCAGCAGCCCTACTGGGGGGGGCGCTTACACTGAAGCTTTCTTT. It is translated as CASSPTGGGAYTEAFF.

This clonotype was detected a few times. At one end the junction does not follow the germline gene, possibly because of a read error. The CDR3 DNA sequence: TGTGCCAGCAGCTTAGTTAGCGGGAGCTCCTACAATGGGCAGTTCTTC. Amino acids: CASSLVSGSSYNGQFF. The gene calls are TRBV7-2 and TRBJ2-1; 9 bases are a match to TRBD2. This CDR3 has 16 residues. In germline, CDR1 is SGHTA, CDR2 FQGNSA.

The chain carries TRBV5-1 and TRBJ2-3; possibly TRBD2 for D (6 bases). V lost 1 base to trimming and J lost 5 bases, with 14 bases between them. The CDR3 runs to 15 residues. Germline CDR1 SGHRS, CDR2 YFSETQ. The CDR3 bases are TGCGCCAGCAGCTTGACGGCGGAGGGGCTAGATACGCAGTATTTT. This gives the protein CASSLTAEGLDTQYF.

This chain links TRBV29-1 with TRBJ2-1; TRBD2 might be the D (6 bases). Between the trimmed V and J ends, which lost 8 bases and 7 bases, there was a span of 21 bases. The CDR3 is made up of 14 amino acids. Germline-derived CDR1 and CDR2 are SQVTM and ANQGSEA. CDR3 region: CSPAGGASYNEQFF. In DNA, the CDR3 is TGCAGCCCCGCAGGAGGGGCCTCTTATAATGAGCAGTTCTTC.

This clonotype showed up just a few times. CDR3 nucleotides: TGTGCCAGCAGTTTCGCACCACTCTACGAGCAGTACTTC. Translating it yields CASSFAPLYEQYF. This chain connects TRBV27 to TRBJ2-7, with unresolved D. Germline loops: CDR1 MNHEY, CDR2 SMNVEV (reference sequence). CDR3 length: 13 amino acids. V lost 3 bases and J lost 3, with 9 bases in between.

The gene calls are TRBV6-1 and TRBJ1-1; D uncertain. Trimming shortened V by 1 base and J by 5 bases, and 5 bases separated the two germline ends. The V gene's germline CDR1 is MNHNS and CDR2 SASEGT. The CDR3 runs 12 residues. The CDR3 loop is CASSEGVTEAFF. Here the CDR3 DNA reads TGTGCCAGCAGTGAAGGGGTAACTGAAGCTTTCTTT.

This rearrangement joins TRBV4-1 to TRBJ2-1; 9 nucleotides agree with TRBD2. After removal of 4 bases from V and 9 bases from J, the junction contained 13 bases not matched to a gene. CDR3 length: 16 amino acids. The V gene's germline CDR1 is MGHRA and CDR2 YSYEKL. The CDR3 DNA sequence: TGCGCCAGCAGCCTCCCCCGGGGAGCGGGAGGTTTTGAGCAGTTCTTC. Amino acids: CASSLPRGAGGFEQFF.

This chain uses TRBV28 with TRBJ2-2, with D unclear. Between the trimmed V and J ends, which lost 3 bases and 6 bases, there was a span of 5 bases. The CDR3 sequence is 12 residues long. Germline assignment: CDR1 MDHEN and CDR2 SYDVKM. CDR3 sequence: CASSLPSGELFF. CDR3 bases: TGTGCCAGCAGTTTGCCCTCCGGGGAGCTGTTTTTT.

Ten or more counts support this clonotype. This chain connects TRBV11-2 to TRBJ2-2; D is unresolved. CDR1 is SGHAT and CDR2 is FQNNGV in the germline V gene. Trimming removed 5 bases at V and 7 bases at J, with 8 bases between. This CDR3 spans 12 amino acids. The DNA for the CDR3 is TGTGCCAGCAGCGCTCGAGGCGGGGAGCTGTTTTTT. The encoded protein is CASSARGGELFF. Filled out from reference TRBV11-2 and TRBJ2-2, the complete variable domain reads EAGVAQSPRYKIIEKRQSVAFWCNPISGHATLYWYQQILGQGPKLLIQFQNNGVVDDSQLPKDRFSAERLKGVDSTLKIQPAKLEDSAVYLCASSARGGELFFGEGSRLTVL.

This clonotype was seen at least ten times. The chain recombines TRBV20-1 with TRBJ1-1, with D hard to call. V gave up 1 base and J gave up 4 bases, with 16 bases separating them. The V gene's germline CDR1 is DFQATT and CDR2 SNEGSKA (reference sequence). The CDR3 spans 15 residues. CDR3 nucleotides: TGCAGTGCTAGAGTGAAGTGGACCCTAGCCACTGAAGCTTTCTTT. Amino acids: CSARVKWTLATEAFF.

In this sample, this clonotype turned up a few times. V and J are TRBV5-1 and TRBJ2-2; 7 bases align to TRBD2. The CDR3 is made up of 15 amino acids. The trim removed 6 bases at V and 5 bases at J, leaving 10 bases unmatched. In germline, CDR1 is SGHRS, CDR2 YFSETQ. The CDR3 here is CASNPPGGGTGELFF. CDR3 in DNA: TGCGCCAGCAATCCTCCGGGAGGAGGGACCGGGGAGCTGTTTTTT.